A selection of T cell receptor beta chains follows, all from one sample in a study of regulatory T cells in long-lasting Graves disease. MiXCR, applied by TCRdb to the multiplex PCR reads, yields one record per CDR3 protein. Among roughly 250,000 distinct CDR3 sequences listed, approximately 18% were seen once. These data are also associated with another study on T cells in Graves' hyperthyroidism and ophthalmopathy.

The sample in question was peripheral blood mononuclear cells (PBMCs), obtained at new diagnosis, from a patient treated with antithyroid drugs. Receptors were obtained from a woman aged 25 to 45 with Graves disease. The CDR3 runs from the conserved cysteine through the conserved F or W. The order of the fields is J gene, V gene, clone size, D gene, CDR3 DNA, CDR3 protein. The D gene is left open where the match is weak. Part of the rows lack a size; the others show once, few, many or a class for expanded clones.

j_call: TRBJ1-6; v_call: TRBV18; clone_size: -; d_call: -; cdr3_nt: TGTGCCAGCTCACCAAAGGGGCAGGATAATTCACCCCTCCACTTT; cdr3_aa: CASSPKGQDNSPLHF
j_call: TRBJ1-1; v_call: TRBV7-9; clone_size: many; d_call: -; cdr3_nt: TGTGCCAGCAGCTATGGAACTGAAGCTTTCTTT; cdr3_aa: CASSYGTEAFF
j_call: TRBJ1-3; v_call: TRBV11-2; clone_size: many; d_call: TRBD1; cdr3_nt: TGTGCCAGCAGCCATCCAGGGGGACAGGGGTTTGGAAACACCATATATTTT; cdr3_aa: CASSHPGGQGFGNTIYF
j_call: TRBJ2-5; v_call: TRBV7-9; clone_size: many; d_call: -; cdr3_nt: TGTGCCAGCAGCCGGGGGGCGGGAGAGGAGACCCAGTACTTC; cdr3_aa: CASSRGAGEETQYF
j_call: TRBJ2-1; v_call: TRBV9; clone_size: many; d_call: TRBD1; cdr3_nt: TGTGCCAGCAGCGTGGGGACAGGGGAGCGGGTGATGTTCTTC; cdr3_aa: CASSVGTGERVMFF
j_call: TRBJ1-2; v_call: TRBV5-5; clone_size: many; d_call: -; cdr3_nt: TGTGCCAGCAGCTTCGGGCAGACAGGCGCTAACTATGGCTACACCTTC; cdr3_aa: CASSFGQTGANYGYTF
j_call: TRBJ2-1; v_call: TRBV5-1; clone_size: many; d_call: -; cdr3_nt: TGCGCCAGCATCGGTTTCTACAATGAGCAGTTCTTC; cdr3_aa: CASIGFYNEQFF
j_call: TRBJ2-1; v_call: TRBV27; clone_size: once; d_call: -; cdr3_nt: TGTGCCAGCGGAAGTGGGTTCTCCTACAATGAGCAGTTCTTC; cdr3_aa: CASGSGFSYNEQFF
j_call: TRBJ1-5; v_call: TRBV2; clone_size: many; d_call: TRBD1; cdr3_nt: TGTGCCAGTGTTGGACCCGGGACAGGGGTCGATCAGCCCCAGCATTTT; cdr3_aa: CASVGPGTGVDQPQHF
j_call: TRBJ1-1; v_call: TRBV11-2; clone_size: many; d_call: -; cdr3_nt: TGCGCCAGCAGCCCGGAGCTTATGACAGTATCAAACACTGAAGCTTTCTTT; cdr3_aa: CASSPELMTVSNTEAFF
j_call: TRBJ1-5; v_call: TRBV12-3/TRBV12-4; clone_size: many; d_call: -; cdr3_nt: TGTGCCAGCAGCGCAGGGAGTAGGGGCAATCAGCCCCAGCATTTT; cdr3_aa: CASSAGSRGNQPQHF
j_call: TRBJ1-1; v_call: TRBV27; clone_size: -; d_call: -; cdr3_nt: TGTGCCAGCAACCCGAGAGGAGGTGGTACTGAAGCTTTCTTT; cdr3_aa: CASNPRGGGTEAFF
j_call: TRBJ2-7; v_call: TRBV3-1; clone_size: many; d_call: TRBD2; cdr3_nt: TGTGCCAGCAGCTTAGGACTAGCGGGGACATACGAGCAGTACTTC; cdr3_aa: CASSLGLAGTYEQYF
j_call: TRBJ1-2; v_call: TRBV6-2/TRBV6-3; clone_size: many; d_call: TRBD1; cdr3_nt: TGTGCCAGCAGTTACTCGGGGACAGGGCGGAACTATGGCTACACCTTC; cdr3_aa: CASSYSGTGRNYGYTF
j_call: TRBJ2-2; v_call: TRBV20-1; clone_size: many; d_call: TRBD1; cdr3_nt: TGCAGTGCCGACAGGGGGGTAGGAACCGGGGAGCTGTTTTTT; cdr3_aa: CSADRGVGTGELFF